The 15 T cell receptor beta chains below were found in one sample sequenced in a study of CD8+ T cells in alopecia areata. Extracted RNA was reverse transcribed into cDNA, the sequencing template. Sequencing used immunoSEQ multiplex PCR; TCRdb keeps in-frame clones, though not all of them. Of just over 150,000 clones in the sample, around 50% are singletons; the top ten hold approximately 19%. The sequencing here drew on CD8+ T cells sorted from blood, taken at week 0. The receptor source for this set is a human donor with alopecia areata.

The chain couples TRBV11-2 to TRBJ1-4; tentative D call: TRBD1 (5 bases). The CDR3 spans 14 residues. Germline CDR1 is SGHAT and CDR2 is FQNNGV. The ends were cut back, 1 base at V and 8 bases at J, with 11 bases in the middle. The DNA for the CDR3 is TGTGCCAGCAGCTTAGGGCAGGGCGGCGAAAAACTGTTTTTT. Its translation is CASSLGQGGEKLFF.

A remark on this clone: Distinct nucleotide sequences in the sample also encode this CDR3. This chain links TRBV9 with TRBJ2-3; D is perhaps TRBD1 (5 bases). The V end was cut by 0 bases, the J end by 0 bases, with 8 bases between. CDR1 and CDR2 (germline): SGDLS, YYNGEE. This CDR3 region has 15 residues. The CDR3, as DNA: TGTGCCAGCAGCGTAGAAGGGGCTAGCACAGATACGCAGTATTTT. It codes for CASSVEGASTDTQYF.

The chain has TRBV7-9 and TRBJ1-2; D unresolved. CDR3 length equals 9 residues. V was trimmed by 8 bases and J by 8 bases, leaving 6 bases between them. The germline CDR1 and CDR2 sequences are SEHNR and FQNEAQ (reference sequence). The CDR3 region is CASGHGYTF. CDR3 sequence (DNA): TGTGCCAGCGGTCACGGCTACACCTTC.

V is TRBV6-6 and J is TRBJ2-1; D is undetermined. Germline loops: CDR1 MNHNY, CDR2 SVGAGI (reference sequence). V lost 0 bases to trimming and J lost 5 bases, with 5 bases between them. The CDR3 is 13 residues long. The CDR3 reads CASSYSLDNEQFF. In DNA form, the CDR3 reads TGTGCCAGCAGTTACTCGCTAGACAATGAGCAGTTCTTC.

The chain recombines TRBV30 with TRBJ1-2; 7 nucleotides match TRBD1. The CDR3 covers 14 residues. The germline gives CDR1 GTSNPN, CDR2 SVGIG (reference sequence). V shed 4 bases and J 4 bases; nucleotides not matched to a gene: 9. The CDR3 is CAWTYRGLAYGYTF. The DNA of the CDR3 is TGTGCCTGGACCTACAGGGGCCTAGCCTATGGCTACACCTTC. The full variable domain, rest sourced from reference TRBV30 and TRBJ1-2, is SQTIHQWPATLVQPVGSPLSLECTVEGTSNPNLYWYRQAAGRGLQLLFYSVGIGQISSEVPQNLSASRPQDRQFILSSKKLLLSDSGFYLCAWTYRGLAYGYTFGSGTRLTVV.

J is TRBJ1-6 and V is TRBV25-1; D is undetermined. CDR1 is MGHDK, CDR2 SYGVNS, per germline. Trimming removed 2 bases at V and 6 bases at J, with 8 bases between. The CDR3 length is 14 residues. The CDR3 sequence is CASSEIEFNSPLHF. The CDR3 bases are TGTGCCAGCAGTGAAATAGAGTTTAATTCACCCCTCCACTTT.

This clone occurred a few times. The chain joins TRBV29-1 to TRBJ2-2, with 9 bases lining up with TRBD1. The CDR3 has 15 amino acids. In germline, CDR1 is SQVTM, CDR2 ANQGSEA. The V gene end was trimmed by 1 base and the J gene end by 4 bases; junction bases not matched to a gene: 4. CDR3 coding DNA: TGCAGCGTTGAAGCCCCGGGACAGGGCACCGGGGAGCTGTTTTTT. Encoded protein: CSVEAPGQGTGELFF.

This chain connects TRBV9 to TRBJ2-7, with 8 bases lining up with TRBD1. J lost 2 bases, V lost 4 bases, and 5 bases had no gene match. The CDR3 contains 14 residues. CDR1 and CDR2 from the germline V gene are SGDLS and YYNGEE. CDR3 residues: CASSPWDRTYEQYF. The CDR3 nucleotides are TGTGCCAGCAGCCCCTGGGACAGGACCTACGAGCAGTACTTC.

V and J are TRBV27 and TRBJ2-7; D remains ambiguous. CDR1 MNHEY and CDR2 SMNVEV come from the germline V gene (reference sequence). V lost 4 bases and J 5 bases, leaving 6 bases between the germline ends. The CDR3 loop spans 11 amino acids. The CDR3 sequence is CASSSSDEQYF. The CDR3 coding sequence is TGTGCCAGCAGTTCAAGTGACGAGCAGTACTTC.

The rearrangement joins TRBV27 to TRBJ2-3, with a tentative D call TRBD1 (7 bases). Germline-derived CDR1 and CDR2 are MNHEY and SMNVEV (reference sequence). The CDR3 extends over 17 amino acids. The germline V and J ends were trimmed by 6 bases and 4 bases, with 23 bases remaining between them. The CDR3 DNA reads as TGTGCCAGCAGCAGAAACCGCCAGGGGGGTTGGTCAGATACGCAGTATTTT. Encoded protein: CASSRNRQGGWSDTQYF.

This clone was seen a few times. This rearrangement joins TRBV15 to TRBJ2-7; TRBD2 matches 10 bases. CDR3 length equals 13 residues. The junction had 3 bases not matched to a gene; V was cut back by 6 bases and J by 4 bases. Germline CDR1 and CDR2: LNHNV and YYDKDF (reference sequence). CDR3 region: CATRSGGAYEQYF. The CDR3 coding sequence is TGTGCCACCAGGAGCGGGGGGGCATACGAGCAGTACTTC.

J is TRBJ2-3 and V is TRBV13; either TRBD1 or TRBD2 may fit D (5 bases each). From germline, CDR1 is PRHDT and CDR2 FYEKMQ (reference sequence). The CDR3 spans 15 residues. V shed 5 bases and J shed 3 bases, with 15 bases lying between them. The DNA for the CDR3 is TGTGCCAGCAGCACCCGTGGGGGATTGACAGATACGCAGTATTTT. The encoded protein is CASSTRGGLTDTQYF.

J is TRBJ1-1 and V is TRBV7-2, with D unclear. Deletions cut 7 bases from V and 2 bases from J, with 17 bases between. The CDR3 has 15 amino acids. The germline V gene has CDR1 SGHTA and CDR2 FQGNSA. The CDR3 bases are TGTGCCAGCATCCACAGTAAGGCTCTAAACACTGAAGCTTTCTTT. Amino acid sequence: CASIHSKALNTEAFF.

V usage is TRBV11-2 and J usage is TRBJ1-1, with D possibly matching TRBD1 (5 bases). Trimming shortened V by 0 bases and J by 4 bases, and 18 bases separated the two germline ends. Germline V gene sequence: CDR1 SGHAT, CDR2 FQNNGV. The CDR3 runs to 17 residues. DNA for the CDR3: TGTGCCAGCAGCTTAGATGGTATACGGGACTATAGCACTGAAGCTTTCTTT. Residues: CASSLDGIRDYSTEAFF.

The rearrangement links TRBV27 to TRBJ2-7, with D possibly being TRBD1 or TRBD2 (5 bases each). V lost 5 bases to trimming and J lost 0 bases, with 8 bases between them. The CDR3 spans 13 residues. Germline CDR1 reads MNHEY; CDR2 reads SMNVEV (reference sequence). CDR3 region: CASSEGISYEQYF. The CDR3 nucleotides read TGTGCCAGCAGTGAGGGGATCTCCTACGAGCAGTACTTC.